The present T cell receptor (beta chain) was sequenced within a study of T cells in Graves' hyperthyroidism and ophthalmopathy. Study results and caveats: The majority of expanded thyroid clonotypes above 0.001 also appeared in blood. Ophthalmopathy was identified by the model a median around 6.9 months ahead of onset.

The ends lost 0 bases at V and 6 bases at J; junction bases unmatched: 14. CDR1 is SGHAT, CDR2 FQDESV, per germline (reference sequence). The CDR3 sequence is 19 residues long. Amplification yielded TCR beta CDR3 regions, with RNA transcripts as the source. HTBI primers were employed in a first-round RT-PCR of the TCR CDR3. TCRdb ran MiXCR on the multiplex PCR reads and lists one entry per CDR3 protein. Counted here are approximately 610,000 distinct CDR3 sequences, roughly 15% occurring once; the ten biggest clones make up about 4.5%. Inclusion characteristics of ophthalmopathy patients comprised a Clinical Activity Score of at least 3, a NOSPECS grade of at least 4, and duration under 3 months. Patients having uncontrolled infection, another autoimmune disease, pregnancy or lactation were not included. This clonotype has at least ten counts. Antigen: not known.

The TCR was taken from a woman aged 40 to 49 with Graves' ophthalmopathy. Sequencing was carried out using blood. The chain employs TRBV11-1 and TRBJ2-1; 10 bases match TRBD2. The CDR3 coding sequence is TGTGCCAGCAGCTTAGCATCACCTTTAGCGGGAGGTTCATCCAATGAGCAGTTCTTC. Translating gives CASSLASPLAGGSSNEQFF.